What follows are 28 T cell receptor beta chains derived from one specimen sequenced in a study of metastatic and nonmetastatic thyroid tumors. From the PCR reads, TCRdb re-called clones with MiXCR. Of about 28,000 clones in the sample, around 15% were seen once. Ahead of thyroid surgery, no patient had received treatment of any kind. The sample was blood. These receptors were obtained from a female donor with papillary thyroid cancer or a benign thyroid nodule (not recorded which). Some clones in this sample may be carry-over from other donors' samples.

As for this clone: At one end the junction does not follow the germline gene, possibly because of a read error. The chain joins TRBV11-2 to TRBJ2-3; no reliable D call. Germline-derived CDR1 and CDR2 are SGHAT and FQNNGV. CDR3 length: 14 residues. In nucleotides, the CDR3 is TGTACCAGCAGCTTATCCCCGGGCACAGATACGCAGTATTTT. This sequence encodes CTSSLSPGTDTQYF.

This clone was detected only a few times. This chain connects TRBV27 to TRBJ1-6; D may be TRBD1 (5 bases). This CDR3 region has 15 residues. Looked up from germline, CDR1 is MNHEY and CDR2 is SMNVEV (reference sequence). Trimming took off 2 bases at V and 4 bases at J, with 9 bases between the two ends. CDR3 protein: CASSLEGLYNSPLHF. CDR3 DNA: TGTGCCAGCAGTTTAGAGGGGCTGTATAATTCACCCCTCCACTTT.

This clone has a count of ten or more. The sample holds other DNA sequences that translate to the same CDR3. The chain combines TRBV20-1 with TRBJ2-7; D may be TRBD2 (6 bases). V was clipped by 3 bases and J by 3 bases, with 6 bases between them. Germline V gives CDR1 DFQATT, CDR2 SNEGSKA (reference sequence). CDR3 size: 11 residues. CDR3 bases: TGCAGTGCTAGCGGGGGCTACGAGCAGTACTTC. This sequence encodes CSASGGYEQYF.

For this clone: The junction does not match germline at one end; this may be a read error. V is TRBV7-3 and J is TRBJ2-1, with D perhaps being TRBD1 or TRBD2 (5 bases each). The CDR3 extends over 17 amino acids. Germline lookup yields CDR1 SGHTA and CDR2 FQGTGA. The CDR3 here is CASGLGTRGMASPEQFF. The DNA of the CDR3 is TGTGCCAGCGGCTTAGGGACGCGCGGTATGGCCTCCCCTGAGCAGTTCTTC.

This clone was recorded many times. The CDR3 DNA reads as TGTGCCAGCAGCCCGCAGCACGGGGGCAGACAGGGGGCGGAGGAGACCCAGTACTTC. Protein sequence: CASSPQHGGRQGAEETQYF. The chain combines TRBV9 with TRBJ2-5, with 10 positions matching TRBD1. Germline V gene lookup returns CDR1 SGDLS and CDR2 YYNGEE. The V and J ends lost 4 bases and 5 bases, in that order; junction bases with no gene match: 20. This CDR3 has 19 amino acids.

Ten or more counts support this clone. CDR3 in DNA: TGTGCCAGCAGTGCCTCTGGCGGGAGGAACACCGGGGAGCTGTTTTTT. It codes for CASSASGGRNTGELFF. The chain is built from TRBV2 and TRBJ2-2; 7 bases line up with TRBD2. The germline gives CDR1 SNHLY, CDR2 FYNNEI. This CDR3 is built from 16 residues. The junction had 6 bases not matched to a gene; V was cut back by 4 bases and J by 1 base.

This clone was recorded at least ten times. CDR3 in DNA: TGTGCCAGCAGTCCGACCGGTGTGGCGAGGAACACTGAAGCTTTCTTT. Protein product: CASSPTGVARNTEAFF. This sequence joins TRBV6-1 and TRBJ1-1; D is ambiguous. Germline V CDR1 and CDR2: MNHNS, SASEGT. V was cut by 5 bases and J by 1 base, with 17 bases left in between. This CDR3 region has 16 residues.

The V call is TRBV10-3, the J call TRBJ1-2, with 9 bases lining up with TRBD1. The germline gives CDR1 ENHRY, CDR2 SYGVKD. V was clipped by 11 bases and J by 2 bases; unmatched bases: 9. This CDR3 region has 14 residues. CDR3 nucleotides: TGTGCCGCTACTTCCGGGACAGGGAACTATGGCTACACCTTC. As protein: CAATSGTGNYGYTF.

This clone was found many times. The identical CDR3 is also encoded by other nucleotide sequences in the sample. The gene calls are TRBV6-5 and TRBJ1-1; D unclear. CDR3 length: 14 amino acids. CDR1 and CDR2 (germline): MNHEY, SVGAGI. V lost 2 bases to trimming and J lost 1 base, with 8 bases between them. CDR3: CASSYGGTNTEAFF. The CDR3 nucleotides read TGTGCCAGCAGTTACGGCGGAACGAACACTGAAGCTTTCTTT.

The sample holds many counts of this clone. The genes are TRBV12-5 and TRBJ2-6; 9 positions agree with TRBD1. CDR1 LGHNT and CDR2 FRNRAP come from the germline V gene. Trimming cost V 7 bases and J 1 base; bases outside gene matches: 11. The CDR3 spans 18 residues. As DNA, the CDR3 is TGTGCTAGTGCCCCTGGGGACAGGGTTCAATCTGGGGCCAACGTCCTGACTTTC. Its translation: CASAPGDRVQSGANVLTF.

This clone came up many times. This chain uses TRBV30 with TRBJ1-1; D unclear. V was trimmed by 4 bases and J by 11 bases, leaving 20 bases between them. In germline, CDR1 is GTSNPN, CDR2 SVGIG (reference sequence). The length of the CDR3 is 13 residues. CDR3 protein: CAWKLERSGIAFF. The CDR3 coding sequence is TGTGCCTGGAAGCTAGAACGGAGCGGAATCGCTTTCTTT.

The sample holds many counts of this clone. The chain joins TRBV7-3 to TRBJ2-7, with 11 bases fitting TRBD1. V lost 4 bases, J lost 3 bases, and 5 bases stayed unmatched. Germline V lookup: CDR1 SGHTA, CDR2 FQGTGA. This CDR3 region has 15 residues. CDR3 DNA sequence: TGTGCCAGCAGCTCCGGGACAGGGGGTCTCTACGAGCAGTACTTC. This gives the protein CASSSGTGGLYEQYF.

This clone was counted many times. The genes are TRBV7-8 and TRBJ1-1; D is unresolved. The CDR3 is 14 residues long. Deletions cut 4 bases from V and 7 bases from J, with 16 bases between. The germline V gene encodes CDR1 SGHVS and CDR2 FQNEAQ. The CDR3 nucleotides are TGTGCCAGCAGCTCCAATGCCCAGGCGGTTGAAGCTTTCTTT. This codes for CASSSNAQAVEAFF. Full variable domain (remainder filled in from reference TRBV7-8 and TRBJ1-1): GAGVSQSPRYKVAKRGQDVALRCDPISGHVSLFWYQQALGQGPEFLTYFQNEAQLDKSGLPSDRFFAERPEGSVSTLKIQRTQQEDSAVYLCASSSNAQAVEAFFGQGTRLTVV.

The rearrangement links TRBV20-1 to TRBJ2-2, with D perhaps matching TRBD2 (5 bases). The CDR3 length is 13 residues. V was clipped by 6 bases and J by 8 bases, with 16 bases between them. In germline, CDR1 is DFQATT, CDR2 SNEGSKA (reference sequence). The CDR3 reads CSARERSAGELFF. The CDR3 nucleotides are TGCAGTGCGAGGGAACGATCGGCAGGGGAGCTGTTTTTT.

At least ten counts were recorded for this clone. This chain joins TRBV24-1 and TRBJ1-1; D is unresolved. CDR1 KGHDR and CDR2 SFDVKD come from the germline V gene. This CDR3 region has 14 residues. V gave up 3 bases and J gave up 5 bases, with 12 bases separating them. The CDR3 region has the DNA TGTGCCACCAGTGATGATGGGGTAGGTACTGAAGCTTTCTTT. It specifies CATSDDGVGTEAFF.

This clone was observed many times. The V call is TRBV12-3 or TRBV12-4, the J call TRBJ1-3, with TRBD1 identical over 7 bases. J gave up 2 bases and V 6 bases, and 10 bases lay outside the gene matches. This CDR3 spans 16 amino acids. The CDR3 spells CASSSDDRATGNTIYF. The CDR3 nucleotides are TGTGCCAGCAGCTCTGACGACAGGGCAACTGGAAACACCATATATTTT.

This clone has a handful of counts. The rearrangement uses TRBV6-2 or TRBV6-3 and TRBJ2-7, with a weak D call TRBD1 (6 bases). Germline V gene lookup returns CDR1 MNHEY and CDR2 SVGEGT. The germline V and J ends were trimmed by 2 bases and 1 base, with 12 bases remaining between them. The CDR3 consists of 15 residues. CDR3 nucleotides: TGTGCCAGCAGTTACGGGACACCAACGTCCTACGAGCAGTACTTC. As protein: CASSYGTPTSYEQYF.

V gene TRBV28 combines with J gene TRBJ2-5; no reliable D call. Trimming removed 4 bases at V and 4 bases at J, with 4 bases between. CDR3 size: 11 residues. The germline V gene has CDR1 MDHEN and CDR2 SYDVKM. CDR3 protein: CASSSVETQYF. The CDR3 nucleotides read TGTGCCAGCAGTTCGGTAGAGACCCAGTACTTC.

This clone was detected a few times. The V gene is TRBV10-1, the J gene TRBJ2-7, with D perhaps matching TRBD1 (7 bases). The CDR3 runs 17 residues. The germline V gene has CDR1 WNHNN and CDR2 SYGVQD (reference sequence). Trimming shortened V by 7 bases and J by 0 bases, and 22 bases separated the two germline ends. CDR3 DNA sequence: TGCGCCAGCACAGGGGGGCAGGGGGTCTTACGCTCCTACGAGCAGTACTTC. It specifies CASTGGQGVLRSYEQYF.

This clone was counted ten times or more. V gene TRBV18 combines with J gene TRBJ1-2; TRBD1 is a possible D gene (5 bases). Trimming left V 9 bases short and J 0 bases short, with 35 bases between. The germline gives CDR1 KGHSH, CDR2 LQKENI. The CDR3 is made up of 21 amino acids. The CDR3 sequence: CASKASTTASGNPTSNYGYTF. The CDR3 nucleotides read TGTGCCAGTAAAGCTAGTACGACAGCCTCAGGGAATCCCACCTCTAACTATGGCTACACCTTC.

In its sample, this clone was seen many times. In DNA, the CDR3 is TGTGCCAGCAGCTTCTTGGACAGGGCAGGGGATACGCAGTATTTT. This gives the protein CASSFLDRAGDTQYF. The chain links TRBV13 to TRBJ2-3; 8 nucleotides align to TRBD1. With V trimmed by 3 bases and J by 6 bases, 8 bases remained unmatched. CDR1 and CDR2 (germline): PRHDT, FYEKMQ (reference sequence). The length of the CDR3 is 15 residues.

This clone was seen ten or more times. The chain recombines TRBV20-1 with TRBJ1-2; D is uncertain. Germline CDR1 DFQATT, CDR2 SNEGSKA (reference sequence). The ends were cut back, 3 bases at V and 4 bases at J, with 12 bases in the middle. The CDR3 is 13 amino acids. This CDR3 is CSASSGNFYGYTF. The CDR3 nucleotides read TGCAGTGCTAGCTCCGGGAACTTCTATGGCTACACCTTC.

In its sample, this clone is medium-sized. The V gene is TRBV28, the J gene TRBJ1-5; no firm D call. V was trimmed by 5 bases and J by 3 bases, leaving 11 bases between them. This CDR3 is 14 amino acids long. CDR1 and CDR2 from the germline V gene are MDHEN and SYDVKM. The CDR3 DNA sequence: TGTGCCAGCAGTGGACGGGCCCTCAATCAGCCCCAGCATTTT. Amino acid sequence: CASSGRALNQPQHF. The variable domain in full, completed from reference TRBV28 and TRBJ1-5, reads DVKVTQSSRYLVKRTGEKVFLECVQDMDHENMFWYRQDPGLGLRLIYFSYDVKMKEKGDIPEGYSVSREKKERFSLILESASTNQTSMYLCASSGRALNQPQHFGDGTRLSIL.

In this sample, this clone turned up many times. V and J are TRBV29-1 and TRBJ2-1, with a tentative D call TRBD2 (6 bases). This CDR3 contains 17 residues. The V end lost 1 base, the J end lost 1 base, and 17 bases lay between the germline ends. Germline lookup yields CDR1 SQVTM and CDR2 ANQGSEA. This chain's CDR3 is CSVEGDGGILSYNEQFF. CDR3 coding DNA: TGCAGCGTTGAAGGAGACGGGGGTATCCTTTCCTACAATGAGCAGTTCTTC.

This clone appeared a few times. The CDR3 bases are TGTGCCAGCAGTTACCCCCCACTGCGGGAGATTTACAATGAGCAGTTCTTC. This encodes CASSYPPLREIYNEQFF. The rearrangement links TRBV6-2 or TRBV6-3 to TRBJ2-1; 7 positions match TRBD2. The germline CDR1 and CDR2 sequences are MNHEY and SVGEGT. This CDR3 has 17 residues. V dropped 2 bases and J dropped 4; count of bases not matched to a gene: 11.

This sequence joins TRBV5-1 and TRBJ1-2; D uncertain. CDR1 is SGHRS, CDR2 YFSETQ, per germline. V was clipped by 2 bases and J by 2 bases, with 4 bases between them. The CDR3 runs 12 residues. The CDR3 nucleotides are TGCGCCAGCAGCTTTTTAAACTATGGCTACACCTTC. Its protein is CASSFLNYGYTF. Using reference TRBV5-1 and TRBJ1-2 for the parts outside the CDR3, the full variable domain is KAGVTQTPRYLIKTRGQQVTLSCSPISGHRSVSWYQQTPGQGLQFLFEYFSETQRNKGNFPGRFSGRQFSNSRSEMNVSTLELGDSALYLCASSFLNYGYTFGSGTRLTVV.

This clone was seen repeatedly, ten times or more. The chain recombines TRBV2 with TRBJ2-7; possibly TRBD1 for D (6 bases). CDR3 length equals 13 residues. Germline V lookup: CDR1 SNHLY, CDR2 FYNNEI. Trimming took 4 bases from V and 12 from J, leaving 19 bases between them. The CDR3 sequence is CASSADRISSRYF. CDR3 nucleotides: TGTGCCAGCAGTGCCGACAGGATTTCAAGTCGGTACTTC.

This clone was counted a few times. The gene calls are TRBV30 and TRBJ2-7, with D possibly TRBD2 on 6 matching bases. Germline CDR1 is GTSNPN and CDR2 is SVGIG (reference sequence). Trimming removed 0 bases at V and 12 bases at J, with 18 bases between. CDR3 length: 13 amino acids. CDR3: CAWSVTTSPRPYF. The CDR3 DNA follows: TGTGCCTGGAGTGTAACTACTAGCCCCCGACCGTACTTC.